Described below is a single TCR beta chain sequence and its context. Its target antigen remains unknown. It has no much larger one-base neighbor in the sample; base qualities were not kept. V and J lose 1 base and 5 bases, and a span of 12 bases separates them. The cysteine opens and the phenylalanine closes a CDR3 of 14 amino acids. This entry keeps only the CDR3 DNA: 42 bases, framed from base 1. From the germline V gene (reference sequence), CDR1 is SEHNR and CDR2 is FQNEAQ. The data are from a study of shared clonotypes between healthy human individuals (dated by TCRdb to 2020 to 2022). Concerning the study at large: The cohort included a few men and a couple of women between 18 and 49 years of age. For each donor, three plates each were used for CD4 naive and CD4 memory, two plates were used for CD8 naive, and one plate was used for CD8 memory. The study deeply sequenced blood TCR repertoires of several healthy adults to estimate repertoire size and the extent of clonotype sharing between individuals. Different laboratories and diverse techniques were used to prepare libraries and sequence TCR repertoires, to increase sequencing depth and limit assay-specific biases. Per donor, leukapheresis produced somewhere between about 0.9 and 9.5 billion PBMCs. Overall study outcomes, separate from this receptor: Pairwise subsampling indicated that sequencing depth was expected to affect the degree of clonotype sharing among donors. Incomplete sequencing was indicated by rarefaction of sorted-subset datasets, despite the large sequencing depth. Sampling was restricted to blood, and TCR repertoires in tissue are likely to differ from TCR repertoires in blood. Because the study included only a small number of donors, the genetic and exposure-history diversity represented was limited. Higher generation probabilities were observed for clonotypes shared by all four sorted-subset donors than for non-shared clonotypes. About 4.5% of naive CD4, around 3.5% of naive CD8, approximately 2% of memory CD4, and approximately 0.39% of memory CD8 clonotypes were shared across a few donors. Naive subsets generally had larger estimated clonotype richness than memory subsets did.

CD8 naive samples consisted of CD45RO-negative cells that were positively selected for CCR7, yielding a CD45RA+CCR7+ population without TemRA cells. The donors were healthy, HIV-negative adults who had no recently reported acute infections or vaccinations. Only Caucasian adults living in Nashville, Tennessee, USA were represented among the donors. After blood collection by leukapheresis, PBMCs were isolated using Ficoll-Histopaque density gradient centrifugation and then cryopreserved in the vapor phase of liquid nitrogen. Analytical flow cytometry was used to check the purity and quantity of each magnetically sorted T cell population. Genomic DNA was isolated from every sorted fraction and measured by UV absorbance on a Nanodrop 2000c. Using the deep immunoSEQ assay, TCR CDR3 regions were amplified from genomic DNA by multiplex PCR. Extracted genomic DNA from each cell subset was spread evenly across all wells of several immunoSEQ 96-well plates, with each plate serving as a replicate. For sorted subsets, roughly 200 ng of genomic DNA, equivalent to roughly 33,000 T cell genomes, went into each replicate PCR. Purified libraries were quantified with a Qubit 3.0 fluorometer, sized on a Bioanalyzer 2100, and re-quantified with the KAPA Library Quantification kit. Every immunoSEQ 96-well plate was sequenced on a dedicated single-read 150-cycle Illumina NextSeq 550 flow cell. The published analysis was carried out like this. The immunoSEQ output contained only junctional sequences without quality scores, so filtering could not match that applied to full-length reads. Sequences were annotated with PyIR, a Python wrapper for IgBLAST v1.9, and V/J genes and CDR3 were assigned using IMGT germline references. Reads were removed for weak V/J assignments (E-value above 1e-6), missing CDR3, stop codons, out-of-frame junctions, or ambiguous translated residues. V3J clonotypes were defined as sequences sharing the same inferred V gene, J gene, and CDR3 amino acid sequence. Percentage overlap between repertoires was computed as shared unique clonotypes divided by the size of the smaller repertoire. Repertoire richness was assessed with RTK rarefaction, the Chao1 estimator, and Recon v2.1 estimates of unobserved clonotypes. Generation probabilities for all TCRbeta clonotypes obtained by the gDNA method from a few donors were computed using OLGA. TCRdb provides this immuneACCESS table in a form limited to in-frame rearrangements. Some clones are lacking; in checked studies, under half of them reflect an unresolved V gene, and why the rest are absent is not known. The V and J calls and clone size are taken from that table; D and trimming were inferred from the DNA. The sample has 1.5 million to 2.5 million clones on record, roughly 95% of them singletons. Of the sample, more than 0.95% is held by the ten largest clones.

The sequence derives from a man aged 18-30 years in good health. The sequenced material came from naive CD8+ T cells sorted from blood. Taken with the paper, the label for cell subset or site translates to: CD45RA+CCR7+. This chain is built from TRBV7-9 and TRBJ2-7; the D gene cannot be resolved reliably. The DNA sequence is TGTGCCAGCAGCTTAGTTCAGGATTGGAACGAGCAGTACTTC. Translation gives CASSLVQDWNEQYF.